The T cell receptor beta chain described here comes from a study of response to subunit inactivated influenza vaccine (dated by TCRdb to between 2018 and 2020). A note on the overall study: To follow how T cells responded to a trivalent subunit inactivated influenza vaccine, the researchers relied on deep quantitative profiling of the T cell receptor repertoire.

Receptors were amplified or captured by RT-PCR. Sequenced using an Illumina HiSeq 2500. TCRdb's own reprocessing of the public reads used fastp at Q25 and MiXCR and kept productive beta chains. Entries are consolidated by CDR3 protein sequence, retaining the most common genes and DNA. The sample profile shows around 760,000 distinct CDR3 sequences; roughly 14% of them were found once. In total, the top ten clones hold approximately 6.5% of the sample. The full study reports these points: The authors suggested that each seasonal influenza vaccination may recruit only a limited number of new T cells.

From the cysteine up to the phenylalanine, the CDR3 has a length of 16 residues. This entry keeps only the CDR3 DNA: 48 bases, framed from base 1. The germline V gene encodes CDR1 DFQATT and CDR2 SNEGSKA (reference sequence). For this chain, trimming is 0 bases at the V end and 1 base at the J end, and the number of junction bases without a gene match is 7. This clonotype has more than one count but fewer than ten. Its specific antigen is unknown. Base qualities are not recorded, but no much larger clone differs from it by a single base. The receptor's source is a man aged 45-65 years who received an inactivated influenza vaccine. Donor details come from another sample of the same person, matched by shared clones. Recombination linked TRBV20-1 to TRBJ2-7; 9 central bases correspond to TRBD2. This specimen was PBMCs from blood, taken roughly 2 weeks before vaccination. The CDR3 corresponds to CSARDPIAGVSYEQYF. Read as DNA, the sequence is TGCAGTGCTAGAGATCCCATAGCGGGGGTTTCCTACGAGCAGTACTTC.